This T cell receptor (beta chain) originates from a study of shared clonotypes between healthy human individuals. Study results and limitations: Generation probabilities of non-shared clonotypes were lower (relative to those shared by all four donors). Shared across a few donors were about 4.6% of the naive CD4 clonotypes.

The CDR3 contains 12 residues. Trimming took off 7 bases at V and 9 bases at J, with 15 bases between the two ends. From germline, CDR1 is SQVTM and CDR2 ANQGSEA. A note on this clone: What it binds is unknown.

The run depth of the assay was deep. Measured with immunoSEQ multiplex PCR; TCRdb has only the in-frame clones, and not every one. The sample lists about 1.9 million clones; 90% to 95% were seen once. As defined, naive CD8 cells were CD45RO-negative and positively selected for CCR7, with terminally differentiated effector memory CD45RA+ cells excluded. The receptor was derived from a man between 18 and 35 years old in good health. Some clones in this sample may be carry-over from other donors' samples. Sequencing was carried out using naive CD8+ T cells from PBMCs. V is TRBV29-1 and J is TRBJ2-2, with D perhaps TRBD1 (6 bases). CDR3 loop: CSGLKQGWELFF. CDR3 bases: TGCAGCGGCCTCAAACAGGGCTGGGAGCTGTTTTTT.